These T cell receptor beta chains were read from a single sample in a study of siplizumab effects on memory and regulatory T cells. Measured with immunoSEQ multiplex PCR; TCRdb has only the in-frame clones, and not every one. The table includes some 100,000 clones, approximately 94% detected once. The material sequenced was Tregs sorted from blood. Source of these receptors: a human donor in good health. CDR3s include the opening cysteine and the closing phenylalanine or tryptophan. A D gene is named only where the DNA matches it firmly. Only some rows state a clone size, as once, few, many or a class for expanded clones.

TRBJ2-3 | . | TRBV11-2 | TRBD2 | TGTGCCAGCAGCCTCGGGACTAGCATGGATACGCAGTATTTT | CASSLGTSMDTQYF
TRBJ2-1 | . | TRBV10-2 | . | TGCGCCAGCCAGCCCCCCTTGAGGACTACTCAAACCCTGCCCTACAATGAGCAGTTCTTC | CASQPPLRTTQTLPYNEQFF
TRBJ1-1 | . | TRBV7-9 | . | TGTGCCAGCAGATCCGAATCGGTGACTGAAGCTTTCTTT | CASRSESVTEAFF
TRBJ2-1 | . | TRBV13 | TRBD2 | TGTGCCAGCAGCTTACTCCTAGCGGGAGGAAACGAGCAGTTCTTC | CASSLLLAGGNEQFF
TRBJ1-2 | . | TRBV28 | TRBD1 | TGTGCCAGCAGTGATGGACAGGTTGGTTGGAGTGGCTACACCTTC | CASSDGQVGWSGYTF
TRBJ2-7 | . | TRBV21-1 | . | TGTGCCAGCAGCAACGGTCTAGGACTAGCGTTCCTCGAGCAGTACTTC | CASSNGLGLAFLEQYF
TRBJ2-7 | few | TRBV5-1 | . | TGCGCCAGCAGCTTGGGGCTAGGGGCCCTCTACGAGCAGTACTTC | CASSLGLGALYEQYF
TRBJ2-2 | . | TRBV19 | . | TGTGCCAGTAGTATGGTCGCCGGGCTCTCTACCGGGGAGCTGTTTTTT | CASSMVAGLSTGELFF
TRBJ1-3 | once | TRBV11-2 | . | TGTGCCAGCAGCGCACAGGCTATCCCTGGAAACACCATATATTTT | CASSAQAIPGNTIYF
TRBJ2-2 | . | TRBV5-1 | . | TGCGCCAGCAGCTTGGCCGGGGGGCAGCTGTTTTTT | CASSLAGGQLFF
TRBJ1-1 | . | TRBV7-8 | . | TGTGCCAGCACCCCAACGACAGGTTCGTACACTGAAGCTTTCTTT | CASTPTTGSYTEAFF
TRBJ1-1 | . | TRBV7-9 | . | TGTGCCAGCAGCTTAGAAGTCAAAGCTTTCTTT | CASSLEVKAFF
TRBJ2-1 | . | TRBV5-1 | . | TGCGCCAGCAGCTCCTGGACCTACAATGAGCAGTTCTTC | CASSSWTYNEQFF
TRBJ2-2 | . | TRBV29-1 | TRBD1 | TGCAGCGCATCGACCCCGGGACAGGGTTCCTCCGGGGAGCTGTTTTTT | CSASTPGQGSSGELFF
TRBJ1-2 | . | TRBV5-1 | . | TGCGCCAGCAGCTTAGACGGGAACTATGGCTACACCTTC | CASSLDGNYGYTF
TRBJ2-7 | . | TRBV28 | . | TGTGCCAGCAGAATCGGAGACTACGAGCAGTACTTC | CASRIGDYEQYF
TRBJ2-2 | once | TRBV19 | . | TGTGCCAGTAGTCTTGCTCCTAACACCGGGGAGCTGTTTTTT | CASSLAPNTGELFF
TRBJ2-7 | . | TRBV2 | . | TGTGCCAGCACCCCTTGGACCTACGAGCAGTACTTC | CASTPWTYEQYF
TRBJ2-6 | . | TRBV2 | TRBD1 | TGTGCCAGCAGGCGGACAGGGATGTTATTGGACCTGACTTTC | CASRRTGMLLDLTF
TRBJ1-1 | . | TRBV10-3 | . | TGTGCCATCAGTGTTGGGGGGACGAGCACTGAAGCTTTCTTT | CAISVGGTSTEAFF